The next 18 T cell receptor beta chains were all read from a single sample in a study of monozygotic twins with inflammatory bowel disease. TCRdb reworked the 5' RACE reads into one entry per CDR3 protein, no DNA. Reported are around 450,000 distinct CDR3 sequences; the ten largest clones contain 2% to 2.5%. Sample: blood. Source of these receptors: a human donor with ulcerative colitis or Crohn's disease, or a healthy co-twin of an affected twin (not recorded which).

The chain couples TRBV20-1 to TRBJ2-7; TCRdb lists TRBD2, though no DNA is available to test this call. The CDR3 extends over 14 amino acids. Germline V CDR1 and CDR2: DFQATT, SNEGSKA (reference sequence). The CDR3 protein is CSALQAGLLYEQYF.

The CDR3 here is CASSLDEREGYEQYF. The chain carries TRBV11-2 and TRBJ2-7; TCRdb selects TRBD2, and the lack of DNA leaves this call unchecked. The CDR3 loop spans 15 amino acids. In germline, CDR1 is SGHAT, CDR2 FQNNGV.

This sequence joins TRBV12-3 or TRBV12-4 and TRBJ2-3; TCRdb's D call, TRBD2, is unchecked because there is no DNA. There are 16 residues in the CDR3. The CDR3 loop reads CASSYPWAGPTDTQYF.

V and J are TRBV20-1 and TRBJ1-5. The CDR3 loop spans 14 amino acids. Germline CDR1 DFQATT, CDR2 SNEGSKA (reference sequence). The CDR3 region is CSASDPVEDQPQHF.

The chain carries TRBV19 and TRBJ2-2; TCRdb calls TRBD1, which cannot be checked without DNA. The CDR3 is 15 amino acids. Per germline, CDR1 LNHDA and CDR2 SQIVND (reference sequence). This CDR3 reads CASSNRGGGTGELFF.

This chain links TRBV18 with TRBJ2-5; the D call of TRBD1 rests on TCRdb alone, since no DNA is present to check it. Germline V CDR1 and CDR2: KGHSH, LQKENI. CDR3 length: 15 residues. The CDR3 sequence: CASSPLGPPLETQYF.

This chain uses TRBV7-2 with TRBJ2-1; TCRdb calls TRBD1, which cannot be checked without DNA. This CDR3 is 15 amino acids long. Germline V CDR1 and CDR2: SGHTA, FQGNSA. CDR3 amino acids: CASSRTTGAWNEQFF.

V and J are TRBV5-1 and TRBJ2-1; the TRBD2 assignment by TCRdb is unverifiable without DNA. CDR1 and CDR2 from the germline V gene are SGHRS and YFSETQ. The CDR3 is 15 residues long. CDR3 amino acids: CASSLSGSLINEQFF.

The J gene is TRBJ1-6, the V gene TRBV30. This CDR3 has 13 residues. CDR1 and CDR2 from the germline V gene are GTSNPN and SVGIG (reference sequence). This CDR3 is CAWSAQGESPLHF.

The chain has TRBV3-1 and TRBJ1-1. Germline V gene sequence: CDR1 LGHDT, CDR2 YNNKEL (reference sequence). This CDR3 has 12 residues. CDR3 protein: CASSRGRTEAFF.

The rearrangement uses TRBV4-2 and TRBJ1-5. The germline CDR1 and CDR2 sequences are LGHNA and YNFKEQ. The CDR3 sequence is 14 residues long. The CDR3 region is CASSQISEVQPQHF.

This chain uses TRBV5-1 with TRBJ2-7; the D call of TRBD1 rests on TCRdb alone, since no DNA is present to check it. Looked up from germline, CDR1 is SGHRS and CDR2 is YFSETQ. The CDR3 runs 15 residues. The CDR3 region is CASSLAGRGTDEQYF.

The genes are TRBV2 and TRBJ2-7; TCRdb selects TRBD1, and the lack of DNA leaves this call unchecked. Germline values: CDR1 SNHLY, CDR2 FYNNEI. CDR3 length: 15 amino acids. The CDR3 loop reads CASRFGTDLSYEQYF.

The V call is TRBV7-3, the J call TRBJ2-3; the TCRdb call, TRBD2, lacks DNA for checking. The CDR3 length is 15 residues. Looked up from germline, CDR1 is SGHTA and CDR2 is FQGTGA. CDR3: CASSVGLAFTDTQYF.

CDR3 in amino acids: CASSPAVGGGAMYEQYF. The V and J genes are TRBV7-2 and TRBJ2-7; the D gene TCRdb calls, TRBD2, cannot be checked with no DNA. Germline lookup yields CDR1 SGHTA and CDR2 FQGNSA. There are 17 residues in the CDR3.

This chain's CDR3 is CASSSTKIGQASSGELFF. The chain joins TRBV11-2 to TRBJ2-2; the TRBD1 assignment by TCRdb is unverifiable without DNA. Germline loops: CDR1 SGHAT, CDR2 FQNNGV. This CDR3 is 18 amino acids long.

The V and J genes are TRBV7-3 and TRBJ1-1; no DNA is available, so the TRBD1 call from TCRdb remains unchecked. Looked up from germline, CDR1 is SGHTA and CDR2 is FQGTGA. CDR3 length equals 13 residues. The CDR3 spells CASSLGGLIEAFF.

The chain joins TRBV9 to TRBJ1-4. The germline CDR1 and CDR2 sequences are SGDLS and YYNGEE. The CDR3 has 16 amino acids. CDR3 sequence reads: CASSLLGSPTNEKLFF.